The 16 T cell receptor beta chains below all came from one sample that was sequenced in a study of control samples from healthy donors and cancer patients. TCRdb keeps only in-frame clones here, not all; method: immunoSEQ multiplex PCR. The profile shows about 85,000 clones, 85% to 90% of them singletons. Sequencing was carried out using blood. Source of these receptors: an older woman in good health.

This chain links TRBV19 with TRBJ1-1, with D maybe TRBD1 (6 bases). Germline loops: CDR1 LNHDA, CDR2 SQIVND (reference sequence). Trimming stripped 5 bases from V and 1 base from J, with 14 bases between. The CDR3 spans 15 residues. This CDR3 is CASSSWTEPNTEAFF. The CDR3, as DNA: TGTGCCAGTAGTTCATGGACAGAACCGAACACTGAAGCTTTCTTT.

This clone was picked up a small number of times. This chain joins TRBV9 and TRBJ1-5; D is unclear. The germline V gene has CDR1 SGDLS and CDR2 YYNGEE. Trimming pared 3 bases from V and 9 bases from J, leaving 7 bases between. The CDR3 covers 11 residues. The CDR3 sequence: CASSGFSPQHF. The CDR3 bases are TGTGCCAGCAGCGGTTTCTCGCCCCAGCATTTT.

J is TRBJ1-1 and V is TRBV11-2; 11 bases fit TRBD1. J lost 5 bases, V lost 2 bases, and 7 bases had no gene match. This CDR3 is built from 16 residues. Germline CDR1 SGHAT, CDR2 FQNNGV. As DNA, the CDR3 is TGTGCCAGCAGCTTAATGGACAGGGGGCTATGGACTGAAGCTTTCTTT. Protein product: CASSLMDRGLWTEAFF.

This chain links TRBV11-3 with TRBJ2-5; 8 bases line up with TRBD1. The J segment lost 1 base and the V segment lost 1 base, leaving 5 bases of the junction unmatched. Germline V gene sequence: CDR1 SGHNT, CDR2 YENEEA. CDR3 length: 16 amino acids. The CDR3 coding sequence is TGTGCCAGCAGCTTAGTACAGGGGGGACTCCAAGAGACCCAGTACTTC. Translating gives CASSLVQGGLQETQYF.

The rearrangement uses TRBV7-8 and TRBJ1-2; D unclear. There are 16 residues in the CDR3. Germline assignment: CDR1 SGHVS and CDR2 FQNEAQ. V was clipped by 5 bases and J by 4 bases, with 20 bases between them. This CDR3 is CASSHQTHPGVYGYTF. Written as DNA, the CDR3 is TGTGCCAGCAGCCATCAAACACACCCCGGGGTCTATGGCTACACCTTC.

CDR3 sequence (DNA): TGTGCCAGTAGTATAATTGGGACAGGACGTGGAAACACCATATATTTT. It translates to CASSIIGTGRGNTIYF. The chain recombines TRBV19 with TRBJ1-3; TRBD1 matches at 8 bases. V dropped 2 bases and J dropped 3; count of bases not matched to a gene: 6. Germline CDR1 is LNHDA and CDR2 is SQIVND (reference sequence). The CDR3 runs 16 residues.

The V and J genes are TRBV19 and TRBJ1-5; D is undetermined. The CDR3 totals 15 residues. The V end was cut by 3 bases, the J end by 7 bases, with 16 bases between. Germline CDR1 is LNHDA and CDR2 is SQIVND (reference sequence). CDR3 protein: CASSMGYGVGQPQHF. CDR3 nucleotide sequence: TGTGCCAGTAGTATGGGGTACGGGGTAGGGCAGCCCCAGCATTTT.

This clone was counted a single time. The V call is TRBV5-1, the J call TRBJ1-5; 10 bases align to TRBD1. There are 17 residues in the CDR3. The V segment lost 0 bases and the J segment 1 base; nucleotides outside the gene matches: 4. Germline V gene sequence: CDR1 SGHRS, CDR2 YFSETQ. The CDR3 nucleotides are TGCGCCAGCAGCTTGGCCTGGGACAGGGGAAGCAATCAGCCCCAGCATTTT. It codes for CASSLAWDRGSNQPQHF.

This chain uses TRBV9 with TRBJ2-3; 12 bases are a match to TRBD2. The CDR3 length is 16 residues. V shed 3 bases and J 6 bases; nucleotides not matched to a gene: 8. In germline, CDR1 is SGDLS, CDR2 YYNGEE. This CDR3 is CASSAKTSGSVDTQYF. The CDR3 DNA reads TGTGCCAGCAGCGCAAAGACTAGCGGGAGTGTGGATACGCAGTATTTT.

The genes are TRBV5-1 and TRBJ2-3; D unresolved. This CDR3 region has 14 residues. V was clipped by 4 bases and J by 0 bases, with 9 bases between them. CDR1 and CDR2 (germline): SGHRS, YFSETQ. CDR3: CASSHGLSTDTQYF. As DNA, the CDR3 is TGCGCCAGCAGCCATGGGCTCAGCACAGATACGCAGTATTTT. The variable domain in full, with the rest retrieved from reference TRBV5-1 and TRBJ2-3, is KAGVTQTPRYLIKTRGQQVTLSCSPISGHRSVSWYQQTPGQGLQFLFEYFSETQRNKGNFPGRFSGRQFSNSRSEMNVSTLELGDSALYLCASSHGLSTDTQYFGPGTRLTVL.

The chain combines TRBV7-3 with TRBJ2-3; 10 nucleotides line up with TRBD2. This CDR3 has 16 amino acids. The J segment lost 7 bases and the V segment lost 5 bases, leaving 12 bases of the junction unmatched. CDR1 and CDR2 (germline): SGHTA, FQGTGA. The CDR3 spells CASSLSGAGGPYTQYF. The CDR3 DNA reads TGTGCCAGCAGCCTATCAGGAGCGGGAGGGCCGTATACGCAGTATTTT.

CDR3 DNA sequence: TGTGCCAGCTCTCCCGGCGAGGGTCAAAGCAATCAGCCCCAGCATTTT. As protein: CASSPGEGQSNQPQHF. The chain employs TRBV18 and TRBJ1-5, with D unclear. This CDR3 contains 16 residues. Per germline, CDR1 KGHSH and CDR2 LQKENI. The V gene lost 6 bases and the J gene lost 1 base, with 16 bases spanning the gap.

The chain employs TRBV6-2 or TRBV6-3 and TRBJ1-2; 9 nucleotides agree with TRBD1. The germline V gene encodes CDR1 MNHEY and CDR2 SVGEGT. Trimming took 6 bases from V and 7 from J; bases not matched to a gene: 15. The CDR3 length is 16 residues. In DNA form, the CDR3 reads TGTGCCAGCAGCATAGCGTTGGGACAGGGATATTTTGGCTACACCTTC. Translation: CASSIALGQGYFGYTF.

V gene TRBV2 combines with J gene TRBJ2-7; the D gene is possibly TRBD1 (8 bases). V lost 7 bases and J lost 5, with 18 bases in between. CDR1 and CDR2 (germline): SNHLY, FYNNEI. This CDR3 is 14 amino acids long. In DNA form, the CDR3 reads TGTGCCAGCACCGGACAGGGAGGGGAACACGAGCAGTACTTC. This sequence encodes CASTGQGGEHEQYF.

Here the CDR3 reads CASSPLQKSGANVLTF. CDR3 DNA sequence: TGTGCCAGCTCACCACTACAGAAATCTGGGGCCAACGTCCTGACTTTC. This chain joins TRBV18 and TRBJ2-6, with no clear D. Deletions cut 1 base from V and 1 base from J, with 8 bases between. Per the germline V gene, CDR1 is KGHSH and CDR2 is LQKENI. CDR3 length equals 16 residues. Based on the CDR3 plus reference TRBV18 and TRBJ2-6, the full variable domain is NAGVMQNPRHLVRRRGQEARLRCSPMKGHSHVYWYRQLPEEGLKFMVYLQKENIIDESGMPKERFSAEFPKEGPSILRIQQVVRGDSAAYFCASSPLQKSGANVLTFGAGSRLTVL.

The chain employs TRBV11-2 and TRBJ2-1; perhaps TRBD1 as D (5 bases). Germline values: CDR1 SGHAT, CDR2 FQNNGV. V was cut by 5 bases and J by 4 bases, with 21 bases left in between. The CDR3 spans 17 residues. The CDR3 coding sequence is TGTGCCAGCAGCCTAGGGGTGGGTCCCATAAATTACAATGAGCAGTTCTTC. Its protein product is CASSLGVGPINYNEQFF.